The 8 T cell receptor beta chains below all came from one sample that was sequenced in a study of cytomegalovirus exposure and HLA in healthy donors. Clones were sequenced by immunoSEQ multiplex PCR, and TCRdb holds only the in-frame ones, with some missing. The sample carries 150,000 to 200,000 clones, 86% recorded once. The sequenced material came from PBMCs. All receptors come from a woman aged 25-40 years in good health and CMV-seronegative.

The V gene is TRBV6-1, the J gene TRBJ2-3; 13 bases are a match to TRBD2. The V gene's germline CDR1 is MNHNS and CDR2 SASEGT. The V and J ends lost 2 bases and 1 base, in that order; junction bases with no gene match: 12. This CDR3 comprises 20 residues. This CDR3 reads CASSERATLAGGLGTDTQYF. The CDR3 coding sequence is TGTGCCAGCAGTGAAAGGGCGACACTAGCGGGAGGGTTGGGCACAGATACGCAGTATTTT.

This chain uses TRBV7-8 with TRBJ1-4, with unresolved D. The germline V and J ends were trimmed by 1 base and 0 bases, with 9 bases remaining between them. The germline CDR1 and CDR2 sequences are SGHVS and FQNEAQ. This CDR3 region has 16 residues. CDR3 nucleotide sequence: TGTGCCAGCAGCTTAGGGGTGCCGGCAACTAATGAAAAACTGTTTTTT. Its protein is CASSLGVPATNEKLFF. Filled out from reference TRBV7-8 and TRBJ1-4, the complete variable domain reads GAGVSQSPRYKVAKRGQDVALRCDPISGHVSLFWYQQALGQGPEFLTYFQNEAQLDKSGLPSDRFFAERPEGSVSTLKIQRTQQEDSAVYLCASSLGVPATNEKLFFGSGTQLSVL.

The chain couples TRBV15 to TRBJ1-6, with 7 bases lining up with TRBD1. The germline CDR1 and CDR2 sequences are LNHNV and YYDKDF (reference sequence). The length of the CDR3 is 14 residues. The J segment lost 7 bases and the V segment lost 6 bases, leaving 6 bases of the junction unmatched. The CDR3 DNA sequence: TGTGCCACCAGTTGGGGACAGACAAATTCACCCCTCCACTTT. Translation: CATSWGQTNSPLHF.

The J gene is TRBJ2-2, the V gene TRBV5-1; no reliable D call. The ends were cut back, 5 bases at V and 6 bases at J, with 14 bases in the middle. Germline CDR1 and CDR2: SGHRS and YFSETQ. This CDR3 comprises 14 residues. CDR3 sequence (DNA): TGCGCCAGCAGGGTAAAGGGCTCATCCGGGGAGCTGTTTTTT. It translates to CASRVKGSSGELFF.

The chain carries TRBV7-7 and TRBJ2-3; D is unclear. The CDR3 covers 13 residues. Germline CDR1 SSHAT, CDR2 FNYEAQ (reference sequence). Trimming left V 5 bases short and J 1 base short, with 7 bases between. In DNA form, the CDR3 reads TGTGCCAGCAGCCTGGAACGCACAGATACGCAGTATTTT. This gives the protein CASSLERTDTQYF.

V usage is TRBV25-1 and J usage is TRBJ2-5; perhaps TRBD2 as D (5 bases). V lost 3 bases to trimming and J lost 1 base, with 12 bases between them. Germline CDR1 MGHDK, CDR2 SYGVNS. This CDR3 comprises 15 residues. CDR3 coding DNA: TGTGCCAGCAGTGACCTCGGGGAAACCCAAGAGACCCAGTACTTC. It yields the protein CASSDLGETQETQYF.

The V call is TRBV9, the J call TRBJ2-1; D unresolved. Germline CDR1 reads SGDLS; CDR2 reads YYNGEE. V lost 2 bases and J 0 bases, leaving 9 bases between the germline ends. CDR3 length: 15 residues. This CDR3 is CASSVDTTSYNEQFF. In nucleotides, the CDR3 is TGTGCCAGCAGCGTTGACACCACCTCCTACAATGAGCAGTTCTTC.

CDR3 in DNA: TGTGCCAGCAGCCTGGCAGGACAGGGCCCTTTCTATGGCTACACCTTC. It codes for CASSLAGQGPFYGYTF. The chain combines TRBV28 with TRBJ1-2, with TRBD1 identical over 8 bases. Per the germline V gene, CDR1 is MDHEN and CDR2 is SYDVKM. J was trimmed by 4 bases and V by 6 bases; bases with no gene match: 13. The CDR3 loop spans 16 amino acids.